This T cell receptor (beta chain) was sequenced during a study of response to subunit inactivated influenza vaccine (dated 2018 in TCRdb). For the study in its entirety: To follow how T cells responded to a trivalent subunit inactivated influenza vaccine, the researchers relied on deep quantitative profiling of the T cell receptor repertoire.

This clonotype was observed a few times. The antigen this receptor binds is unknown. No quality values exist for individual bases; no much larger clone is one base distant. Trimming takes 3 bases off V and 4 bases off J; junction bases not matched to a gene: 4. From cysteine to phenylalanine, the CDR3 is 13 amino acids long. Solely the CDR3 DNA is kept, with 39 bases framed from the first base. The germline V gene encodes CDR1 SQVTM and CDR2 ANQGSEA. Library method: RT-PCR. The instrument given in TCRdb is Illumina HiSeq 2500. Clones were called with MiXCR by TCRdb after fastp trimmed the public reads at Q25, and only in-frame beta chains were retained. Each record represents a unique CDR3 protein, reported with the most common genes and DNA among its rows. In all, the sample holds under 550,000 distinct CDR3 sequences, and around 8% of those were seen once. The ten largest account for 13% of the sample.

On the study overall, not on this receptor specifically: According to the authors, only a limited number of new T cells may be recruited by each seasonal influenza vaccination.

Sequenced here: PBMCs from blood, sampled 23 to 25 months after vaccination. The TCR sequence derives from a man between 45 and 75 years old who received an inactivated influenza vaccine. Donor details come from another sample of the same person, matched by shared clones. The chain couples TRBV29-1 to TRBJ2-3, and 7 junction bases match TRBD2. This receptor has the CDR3 CSVDGGGADTQYF. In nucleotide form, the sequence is TGCAGCGTTGATGGGGGGGGGGCAGATACGCAGTATTTT.